The rows below give T cell receptor beta chains drawn from one sample of a study of T cells in Graves' hyperthyroidism and ophthalmopathy. Using its own MiXCR run on the multiplex PCR reads, TCRdb lists one record per CDR3 protein. The sample contains hundreds of thousands of distinct CDR3 sequences, 38% of which appear only once. The specimen was blood. The receptors come from a young man with Graves' hyperthyroidism. The CDR3 runs from the conserved cysteine through the conserved F or W. The D gene is left open where the match is weak. Some rows mark clone size as missing; the rest say once, few, many or name a class of expanded clone.

D gene,J gene,CDR3 length,clone size,V gene,CDR3 protein,CDR3 DNA
.,TRBJ1-4,15,once,TRBV20-1,CSARDTGQTNEKLFF,TGCAGTGCTAGAGATACCGGACAGACTAATGAAAAACTGTTTTTT
.,TRBJ2-2,15,many,TRBV4-3,CASSQEVVGTGELFF,TGCGCCAGCAGCCAAGAAGTCGTGGGCACCGGGGAGCTGTTTTTT
TRBD1,TRBJ2-5,15,.,TRBV7-9,CASSPMGDRSETQYF,TGTGCCAGCAGCCCCATGGGGGACAGGTCCGAGACCCAGTACTTC
.,TRBJ1-2,13,many,TRBV29-1,CSATGQINYGYTF,TGCAGCGCGACAGGACAGATTAACTATGGCTACACCTTC
.,TRBJ1-1,13,.,TRBV6-1,CASRDRLGWGAFF,TGTGCCAGCAGGGACAGATTGGGTTGGGGAGCTTTCTTT
.,TRBJ2-5,15,.,TRBV11-2,CASSLDRGVQETQYF,TGTGCCAGCAGCTTAGATCGGGGAGTACAAGAGACCCAGTACTTC
.,TRBJ2-2,16,.,TRBV20-1,CSARDAIREVTGELFF,TGCAGTGCTAGAGATGCCATCAGAGAGGTTACCGGGGAGCTGTTTTTT
.,TRBJ1-5,13,many,TRBV10-3,CATEAGVNQPQHF,TGTGCCACCGAGGCGGGGGTTAATCAGCCCCAGCATTTT
.,TRBJ1-6,13,once,TRBV2,CAGNPGQSSPLHF,TGTGCCGGCAACCCGGGGCAGAGTTCACCCCTCCACTTT
TRBD1,TRBJ1-1,14,once,TRBV25-1,CASSSGTGIGEAFF,TGTGCCAGCAGTTCCGGGACAGGGATCGGTGAAGCTTTCTTT
.,TRBJ1-1,16,few,TRBV2,CASGPGDLLGYTEAFF,TGTGCCAGCGGGCCTGGGGACCTTCTTGGGTACACTGAAGCTTTCTTT
.,TRBJ2-7,16,.,TRBV19,CASSARGTASSYEQYF,TGTGCCAGTAGTGCCCGCGGGACAGCCAGCTCCTACGAGCAGTACTTC
.,TRBJ2-5,12,many,TRBV29-1,CSVEWREETQYF,TGCAGCGTTGAGTGGAGGGAAGAGACCCAGTACTTC
.,TRBJ1-1,14,.,TRBV11-1,CASSLGGESTEAFF,TGTGCCAGCAGCTTAGGGGGCGAGAGCACTGAAGCTTTCTTT
.,TRBJ1-1,13,few,TRBV19,CASINAGNPEAFF,TGTGCCAGTATCAACGCAGGGAACCCTGAAGCTTTCTTT
.,TRBJ1-2,14,.,TRBV14,CASSPTAWGYGYTF,TGTGCCAGCAGCCCGACAGCATGGGGCTATGGCTACACCTTC
.,TRBJ1-1,13,.,TRBV5-1,CASSYIQEGLSFF,TGCGCCAGCAGCTATATCCAGGAGGGACTGAGTTTCTTT
TRBD1,TRBJ1-1,13,many,TRBV2,CASSENRGTEAFF,TGTGCCAGCAGTGAAAACAGGGGCACTGAAGCTTTCTTT
.,TRBJ1-5,14,once,TRBV10-3,CAISLGPLGQPQHF,TGTGCCATCAGCTTAGGCCCCCTGGGGCAGCCCCAGCATTTT
.,TRBJ1-4,11,many,TRBV14,CASRGTEKLFF,TGTGCCAGCAGGGGTACTGAAAAACTGTTTTTT
TRBD1,TRBJ1-2,15,few,TRBV4-1,CASSQRQGEDYGYTF,TGCGCCAGCAGCCAAAGACAGGGGGAAGACTATGGCTACACCTTC
.,TRBJ1-2,16,.,TRBV19,CASQPNLWGVFYGYTF,TGTGCCTCCCAACCAAATTTGTGGGGGGTGTTCTATGGCTACACCTTC
TRBD1,TRBJ2-5,15,.,TRBV2,CASRPGQGLYTTQYF,TGTGCCAGCAGACCGGGACAGGGCCTTTATACGACCCAGTACTTC
.,TRBJ2-5,15,.,TRBV9,CASSVDASAQETQYF,TGTGCCAGCAGCGTAGACGCTAGCGCCCAAGAGACCCAGTACTTC
.,TRBJ2-5,14,few,TRBV7-4,CASLQEGGAETQYF,TGTGCCAGCCTCCAAGAGGGGGGGGCGGAGACCCAGTACTTC
TRBD2,TRBJ2-1,16,.,TRBV24-1,CATSDFSGGSYNEQFF,TGTGCCACCAGTGATTTTAGCGGGGGCTCCTACAATGAGCAGTTCTTC
.,TRBJ1-1,14,.,TRBV11-1,CASSRDDMNSEAFF,TGTGCCAGCAGCCGGGACGACATGAACTCTGAAGCTTTCTTT
.,TRBJ2-7,15,few,TRBV9,CASSVGVGRGGEQYF,TGTGCCAGCAGCGTAGGAGTAGGACGAGGGGGCGAGCAGTACTTC
TRBD1,TRBJ2-6,18,.,TRBV7-9,CASSLAWDRKSGANVLTF,TGTGCCAGCAGCTTAGCTTGGGACAGGAAATCTGGGGCCAACGTCCTGACTTTC
.,TRBJ1-1,13,.,TRBV25-1,CASSGRGHTEAFF,TGTGCCAGCAGTGGCCGTGGTCACACTGAAGCTTTCTTT
.,TRBJ2-5,15,few,TRBV7-2,CASSLTAEGSETQYF,TGTGCCAGCAGCTTAACGGCTGAAGGGTCCGAGACCCAGTACTTC
.,TRBJ1-1,15,.,TRBV5-1,CASSPRPDKNTEAFF,TGCGCCAGCAGCCCCCGGCCCGACAAAAACACTGAAGCTTTCTTT
.,TRBJ1-4,15,.,TRBV19,CASSIWDSFNEKLFF,TGTGCCAGTAGTATCTGGGACTCTTTCAATGAAAAACTGTTTTTT
.,TRBJ1-6,13,few,TRBV20-1,CSASPVRNSPLHF,TGCAGTGCTAGCCCGGTGCGGAATTCACCCCTCCACTTT
.,TRBJ1-1,15,many,TRBV19,CASRLAAAQNTEAFF,TGTGCCAGTAGGTTGGCAGCCGCCCAGAACACTGAAGCTTTCTTT
TRBD1,TRBJ2-5,14,few,TRBV20-1,CSANNPGGSETQYF,TGCAGTGCTAATAATCCAGGGGGTTCGGAGACCCAGTACTTC
.,TRBJ2-7,14,few,TRBV5-1,CASSSGTHPYEQYF,TGCGCCAGCAGCTCCGGGACACATCCCTACGAGCAGTACTTC
.,TRBJ1-2,14,few,TRBV20-1,CSARGGTGNYGYTF,TGCAGTGCTAGAGGGGGAACGGGAAACTATGGCTACACCTTC
.,TRBJ2-6,14,.,TRBV6-6,CASSYGVGANVLTF,TGTGCCAGCAGTTACGGGGTCGGGGCCAACGTCCTGACTTTC
TRBD1,TRBJ1-2,14,many,TRBV19,CASSRDRGAYGYTF,TGTGCCAGTAGTAGGGACAGGGGCGCCTATGGCTACACCTTC
TRBD2,TRBJ2-6,16,once,TRBV9,CASSVSGGSGANVLTF,TGTGCCAGCAGCGTGAGCGGGGGCTCGGGGGCCAACGTCCTGACTTTC
.,TRBJ1-2,14,.,TRBV27,CASSLSGPRSGYTF,TGTGCCAGCAGTTTATCGGGGCCTCGTTCCGGCTACACCTTC
TRBD2,TRBJ2-5,15,few,TRBV7-9,CASSSISGGRETQYF,TGTGCCAGCAGCTCCATTAGCGGGGGGAGGGAGACCCAGTACTTC
.,TRBJ2-7,16,.,TRBV9,CASSPSGGLTSYEQYF,TGTGCCAGCAGCCCTAGTGGGGGCTTGACTTCCTACGAGCAGTACTTC
.,TRBJ1-5,15,.,TRBV20-1,CSARPAGGSNQPQHF,TGCAGTGCTAGACCCGCGGGGGGCAGTAATCAGCCCCAGCATTTT
.,TRBJ2-6,17,many,TRBV7-9,CASSFAYHHSGANVLTF,TGTGCCAGCAGCTTTGCATATCACCACTCTGGGGCCAACGTCCTGACTTTC
.,TRBJ1-3,15,many,TRBV9,CASSVAGASGNTIYF,TGTGCCAGCAGCGTGGCCGGGGCCTCTGGAAACACCATATATTTT
.,TRBJ1-1,12,many,TRBV19,CASRTQGAEAFF,TGTGCCAGTAGGACACAGGGCGCTGAAGCTTTCTTT
TRBD1,TRBJ2-7,15,few,TRBV12-3/TRBV12-4,CASSFGQELSYEQYF,TGTGCCAGCAGTTTCGGACAGGAGCTTTCCTACGAGCAGTACTTC
.,TRBJ1-2,16,.,TRBV3-1,CASSQGYTGANYGYTF,TGTGCCAGCAGCCAAGGGTACACAGGAGCTAACTATGGCTACACCTTC
TRBD1,TRBJ2-7,15,few,TRBV2,CASISPGQGLYEQYF,TGTGCCAGCATTAGTCCGGGACAGGGGTTGTACGAGCAGTACTTC
TRBD1,TRBJ1-6,15,many,TRBV2,CASSERQGDNSPLHF,TGTGCCAGCAGTGAAAGACAGGGAGACAATTCACCCCTCCACTTT